These 12 T cell receptor beta chains were all obtained from the same sample, sequenced in a study of blood T cells in healthy people across ages. A J-beta primer mix and a sample-barcoded 5' primer were used in a second PCR of about 7 to 12 cycles. Via MiXCR, TCRdb re-called the 5' RACE reads, giving one row per CDR3 protein. The data hold 1.2 million to 1.5 million distinct CDR3 sequences, with around 42% observed a single time. The sequenced sample consisted of blood. The receptors here all came from a woman aged 18-29 years in good health.

The chain joins TRBV28 to TRBJ2-1; 10 nucleotides align to TRBD2. The length of the CDR3 is 18 residues. Germline V gene lookup returns CDR1 MDHEN and CDR2 SYDVKM. Trimming took 5 bases from V and 10 from J; bases not matched to a gene: 20. The CDR3 DNA reads TGTGCCAGCAGTCCTGAGGGTCTAGCGGGGGCCCGATACAGGGAGCAGTTCTTC. As protein: CASSPEGLAGARYREQFF.

The chain recombines TRBV12-3 or TRBV12-4 with TRBJ2-2; 11 nucleotides align to TRBD2. V gave up 6 bases and J gave up 10 bases; unmatched junction bases: 10. The length of the CDR3 is 15 residues. The CDR3 loop is CASSGTSGSHQELFF. Written as DNA, the CDR3 is TGTGCCAGCAGCGGGACTAGCGGCTCTCACCAGGAGCTGTTTTTT.

The genes are TRBV5-6 and TRBJ2-7; 11 bases fit TRBD2. J was trimmed by 6 bases and V by 5 bases; bases with no gene match: 13. Germline V gives CDR1 SGHDT, CDR2 YYEEEE. CDR3 length: 16 residues. The CDR3 sequence: CASRKLLAGAGSEQYF. The DNA of the CDR3 is TGTGCCAGCAGAAAATTACTAGCGGGAGCGGGCAGCGAGCAGTACTTC.

This clonotype turned up a few times. The V call is TRBV5-1, the J call TRBJ2-7, with 12 bases that match TRBD2. With V trimmed by 0 bases and J by 1 base, 5 bases remained unmatched. The CDR3 has 17 amino acids. Germline assignment: CDR1 SGHRS and CDR2 YFSETQ. In DNA, the CDR3 is TGCGCCAGCAGCTTGGGGTCGACTAGCGGGGGTTCCTACGAGCAGTACTTC. Translation: CASSLGSTSGGSYEQYF. Looking up the rest from reference TRBV5-1 and TRBJ2-7 gives the full variable domain: KAGVTQTPRYLIKTRGQQVTLSCSPISGHRSVSWYQQTPGQGLQFLFEYFSETQRNKGNFPGRFSGRQFSNSRSEMNVSTLELGDSALYLCASSLGSTSGGSYEQYFGPGTRLTVT.

This clonotype was counted between two and nine times. V gene TRBV5-1 combines with J gene TRBJ2-1; TRBD2 matches 14 bases. CDR1 is SGHRS and CDR2 is YFSETQ in the germline V gene. Losses at the gene ends were 1 base for V and 6 bases for J; bases not matched to a gene: 3. The CDR3 length is 16 residues. CDR3 in DNA: TGCGCCAGCAGCTTGCGGACTAGCGGGGGGATCAATGAGCAGTTCTTC. Protein: CASSLRTSGGINEQFF. Supplemented by reference TRBV5-1 and TRBJ2-1, the full variable domain reads KAGVTQTPRYLIKTRGQQVTLSCSPISGHRSVSWYQQTPGQGLQFLFEYFSETQRNKGNFPGRFSGRQFSNSRSEMNVSTLELGDSALYLCASSLRTSGGINEQFFGPGTRLTVL.

The V and J genes are TRBV29-1 and TRBJ1-6; the match to TRBD1 covers 7 bases. This CDR3 is built from 13 residues. Trimming removed 6 bases from V and 8 bases from J; junction bases left unmatched: 7. Germline V CDR1 and CDR2: SQVTM, ANQGSEA. DNA for the CDR3: TGCAGCGTCAGCGCAGGGGGGGATTCACCCCTCCACTTT. This encodes CSVSAGGDSPLHF. Supplemented by reference TRBV29-1 and TRBJ1-6, the full variable domain reads SAVISQKPSRDICQRGTSLTIQCQVDSQVTMMFWYRQQPGQSLTLIATANQGSEATYESGFVIDKFPISRPNLTFSTLTVSNMSPEDSSIYLCSVSAGGDSPLHFGNGTRLTVT.

This clonotype was found a few times. This chain links TRBV7-2 with TRBJ2-3; TRBD2 agrees at 7 bases. Trimming at V came to 9 bases and at J to 2 bases, leaving 8 bases not matched to a gene. Germline V gene sequence: CDR1 SGHTA, CDR2 FQGNSA. The length of the CDR3 is 14 residues. CDR3 coding DNA: TGTGCCAGTACTCAGCGGGGCCCCACAGATACGCAGTATTTT. Its translation is CASTQRGPTDTQYF.

The V call is TRBV4-2, the J call TRBJ2-1; possibly TRBD2 for D (6 bases). V lost 1 base, J lost 9 bases, and 13 bases lay in between. There are 14 residues in the CDR3. Germline loops: CDR1 LGHNA, CDR2 YNFKEQ. The CDR3, as DNA: TGTGCCAGCAGCCAAGGGGGGGTGTCGAGTGAGCAGTTCTTC. Protein sequence: CASSQGGVSSEQFF.

The sample holds a few counts of this clonotype. The rearrangement links TRBV28 to TRBJ2-1, with D perhaps matching TRBD2 (5 bases). Germline V lookup: CDR1 MDHEN, CDR2 SYDVKM. The CDR3 is made up of 13 amino acids. V was cut by 4 bases and J by 8 bases, with 12 bases left in between. The CDR3 DNA is TGTGCCAGCAGTTCGCTAGAGGGCGATGAGCAGTTCTTC. Protein product: CASSSLEGDEQFF.

This chain links TRBV28 with TRBJ2-5; D not certain. Germline V gene lookup returns CDR1 MDHEN and CDR2 SYDVKM. The CDR3 contains 13 residues. Trimming removed 9 bases at V and 1 base at J, with 12 bases between. CDR3 nucleotide sequence: TGTGCCAGTCGTTTCAACCTCCAAGAGACCCAGTACTTC. It specifies CASRFNLQETQYF.

This clonotype turned up a few times. V is TRBV6-1 and J is TRBJ2-7; D call uncertain. The CDR3 spans 13 residues. The germline V gene has CDR1 MNHNS and CDR2 SASEGT. V was cut by 5 bases and J by 2 bases, with 10 bases left in between. The CDR3 here is CASSPTMTYEQYF. The DNA for the CDR3 is TGTGCCAGCAGTCCTACTATGACCTACGAGCAGTACTTC.

This clonotype showed up just a few times. This rearrangement joins TRBV20-1 to TRBJ2-1; D possibly matches TRBD1 or TRBD2 (6 bases each). This CDR3 comprises 14 residues. Germline lookup yields CDR1 DFQATT and CDR2 SNEGSKA (reference sequence). The V end was cut by 6 bases, the J end by 3 bases, with 15 bases between. This chain's CDR3 is CSANRGGLYNEQFF. Written as DNA, the CDR3 is TGCAGTGCAAATAGAGGGGGACTCTACAATGAGCAGTTCTTC.